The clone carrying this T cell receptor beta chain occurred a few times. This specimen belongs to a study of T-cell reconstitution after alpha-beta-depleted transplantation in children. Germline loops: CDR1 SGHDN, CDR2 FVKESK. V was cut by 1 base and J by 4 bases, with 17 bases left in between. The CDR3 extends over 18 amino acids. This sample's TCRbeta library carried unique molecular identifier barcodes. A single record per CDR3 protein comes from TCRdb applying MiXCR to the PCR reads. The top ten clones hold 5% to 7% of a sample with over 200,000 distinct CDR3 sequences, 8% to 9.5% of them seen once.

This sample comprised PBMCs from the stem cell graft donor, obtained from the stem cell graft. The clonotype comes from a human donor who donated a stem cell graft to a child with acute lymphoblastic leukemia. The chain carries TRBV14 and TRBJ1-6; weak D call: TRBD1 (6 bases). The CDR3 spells CASSQGQTGTPYNSPLHF. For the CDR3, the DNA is TGTGCCAGCAGCCAAGGGCAGACCGGGACACCATATAATTCACCCCTCCACTTT.